This T cell receptor beta chain was retrieved from a study of blood T cell repertoires in COVID-19. Study in general: COVID-19 samples, acute and convalescent, were from the United States, Italy and Spain.

This CDR3 has 15 amino acids. The V gene's germline CDR1 is SGHRS and CDR2 YFSETQ. The junction had 4 bases not matched to a gene; V was cut back by 0 bases and J by 6 bases. This table comes from immunoSEQ multiplex PCR, and its TCRdb copy is limited to in-frame clones, with some not included. Among 80,000 to 90,000 clones listed, about 86% were seen once. The chain combines TRBV5-1 with TRBJ2-1; 9 bases are shared with TRBD2. The sequence was collected from a man at least 80 years old with active or convalescent COVID-19. Sequences were obtained from peripheral blood. CDR3 in amino acids: CASSLVASGTNEQFF. CDR3 nucleotides: TGCGCCAGCAGCTTGGTAGCTAGCGGGACCAATGAGCAGTTCTTC. Full variable domain (rest looked up from reference TRBV5-1 and TRBJ2-1): KAGVTQTPRYLIKTRGQQVTLSCSPISGHRSVSWYQQTPGQGLQFLFEYFSETQRNKGNFPGRFSGRQFSNSRSEMNVSTLELGDSALYLCASSLVASGTNEQFFGPGTRLTVL.